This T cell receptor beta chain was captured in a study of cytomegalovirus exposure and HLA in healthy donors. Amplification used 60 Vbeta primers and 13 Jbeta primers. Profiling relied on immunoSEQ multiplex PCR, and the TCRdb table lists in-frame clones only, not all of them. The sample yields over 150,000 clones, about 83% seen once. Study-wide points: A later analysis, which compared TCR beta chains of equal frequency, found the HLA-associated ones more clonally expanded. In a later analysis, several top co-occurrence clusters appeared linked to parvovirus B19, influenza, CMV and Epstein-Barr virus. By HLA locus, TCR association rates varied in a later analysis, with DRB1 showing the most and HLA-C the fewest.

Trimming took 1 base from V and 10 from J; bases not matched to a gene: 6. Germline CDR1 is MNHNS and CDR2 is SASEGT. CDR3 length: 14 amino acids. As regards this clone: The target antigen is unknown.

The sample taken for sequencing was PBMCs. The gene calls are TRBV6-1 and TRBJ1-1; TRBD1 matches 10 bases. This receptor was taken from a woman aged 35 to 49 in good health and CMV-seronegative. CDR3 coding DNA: TGTGCCAGCAGTGAAGTAGGGACAGGGGTGCGAGCTTTCTTT. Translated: CASSEVGTGVRAFF.